The 16 T cell receptor beta chains presented below share a single source sample, sequenced in a study of T cells in women clearing cervical HPV infection. The repertoire was sequenced with immunoSEQ multiplex PCR; TCRdb's copy has only in-frame clones and lacks some. Here the sample table reports nearly 20,000 clones. The sequencing input was blood buffy coat. The origin of the receptors is a woman between 18 and 70 years old with a cervical HPV16 infection that either progressed to CIN3+ or cleared (not recorded which).

Concerning this clone itself: The CDR3 extends 3 residues past the end of the read, so its final part is completed from the germline J gene. This rearrangement joins TRBV2 to TRBJ2-1, with TRBD2 matching over 8 bases. V lost 4 bases to trimming and J lost 4 bases; unmatched junction nucleotides: 6. Germline CDR1 reads SNHLY; CDR2 reads FYNNEI. The CDR3 is 15 amino acids. CDR3 DNA, as far as it was read: TGTGCCAGCAGTGCCTTAGCGGGACTTTACAATGAG. It yields the protein CASSALAGLYNE. The whole CDR3 protein is CASSALAGLYNEQFF.

Remarks on this clone: Read coverage stops 3 residues before the CDR3 terminus; the germline J gene supplies the remainder. The gene calls are TRBV19 and TRBJ2-7; 8 positions agree with TRBD2. The CDR3 has 17 residues. V lost 3 bases, J lost 3 bases, and 13 bases stayed unmatched. Germline V lookup: CDR1 LNHDA, CDR2 SQIVND (reference sequence). The sequenced CDR3 bases are TGTGCCAGTAGTATTTCGGTCGACGGGGGGGGGATCTACGAG. Its translation is CASSISVDGGGIYE. The complete CDR3 sequence is CASSISVDGGGIYEQYF.

Notes on this clone: Germline is not matched at one junction end, which may reflect a read error. The read gets to within 3 residues of the CDR3 end, and the germline J gene fills in the rest. The V call is TRBV5-1, the J call TRBJ2-2; 7 bases fit TRBD2. The germline gives CDR1 SGHRS, CDR2 YFSETQ. The CDR3 sequence is 14 residues long. CDR3 in amino acids: CANSLGTNTGELFF. CDR3 DNA (partial): TGCGCCAACAGCTTAGGGACTAATACCGGGGAG.

On this clone itself: The CDR3 end is not reached by the read, which stops 3 residues before it; the germline J gene fills it in. The genes are TRBV7-3 and TRBJ2-7; 10 bases align to TRBD1. Germline assignment: CDR1 SGHTA and CDR2 FQGTGA. V shed 4 bases and J 6 bases; nucleotides not matched to a gene: 15. The CDR3 loop spans 17 amino acids. The part of the CDR3 DNA that was read is TGTGCCAGCAGCTCGCAGGCCCCCGACAGGGGGCTCGGCGAG. It translates to CASSSQAPDRGLGE. The full CDR3 sequence reads CASSSQAPDRGLGEQYF.

As for this clone: The read ends 3 residues early relative to the CDR3; the germline J gene fills the gap. The chain links TRBV5-8 to TRBJ2-3; D remains ambiguous. This CDR3 comprises 13 residues. The V gene lost 0 bases and the J gene lost 3 bases, with 5 bases spanning the gap. Germline CDR1 is SGHTS and CDR2 is YDEGEE. The CDR3: CASSLERTDTQYF. The CDR3 DNA, read in part, is TGTGCCAGCAGCTTGGAACGGACAGATACG.

A word on this clone: The DNA ends 3 residues before the CDR3 does, and the rest of the CDR3 is filled in from the germline J gene. The chain has TRBV19 and TRBJ2-5, with 15 bases matching TRBD2. Unmatched junction bases numbered 5, after V lost 4 bases and J lost 5 bases. This CDR3 region has 16 residues. Per the germline V gene, CDR1 is LNHDA and CDR2 is SQIVND (reference sequence). CDR3 sequence reads: CASSRTSGGGLETQYF. Partial CDR3 DNA: TGTGCCAGTAGTAGGACTAGCGGGGGGGGGCTGGAGACC. Combining the CDR3 with reference TRBV19 and TRBJ2-5 gives the whole variable domain DGGITQSPKYLFRKEGQNVTLSCEQNLNHDAMYWYRQDPGQGLRLIYYSQIVNDFQKGDIAEGYSVSREKKESFPLTVTSAQKNPTAFYLCASSRTSGGGLETQYFGPGTRLLVL.

By frequency, this clone registers medium-sized. The read ends 3 residues shy of where the CDR3 ends; the end is completed using the germline J gene. The V gene is TRBV2, the J gene TRBJ2-5; no firm D call. From germline, CDR1 is SNHLY and CDR2 FYNNEI. V dropped 6 bases and J dropped 2 bases, with 10 bases sitting between them. The CDR3 length is 13 residues. The CDR3 bases that were read are TGTGCCAGCAGAGATACAAGACAAGAGACC. Encoded protein: CASRDTRQET. The complete CDR3 sequence is CASRDTRQETQYF.

As for this clone: The read terminates 3 residues ahead of where the CDR3 ends, so the germline J gene completes it. The chain uses TRBV20-1 and TRBJ2-2; the D gene is possibly TRBD2 (5 bases). Trimming stripped 0 bases from V and 7 bases from J, with 15 bases between. CDR1 is DFQATT and CDR2 is SNEGSKA in the germline V gene (reference sequence). The CDR3 totals 15 residues. The DNA read from the CDR3 is TGCAGTGCTAGAGATACCCGAGGGCCCAGCGGGGAG. It translates to CSARDTRGPSGE. The entire CDR3 sequence reads CSARDTRGPSGELFF.

With respect to this clone: The observed sequence ends 3 residues before the CDR3 terminus, with the missing tail filled in from the germline J gene. This chain joins TRBV20-1 and TRBJ2-7, with D perhaps TRBD1 or TRBD2 (5 bases each). Germline V gives CDR1 DFQATT, CDR2 SNEGSKA (reference sequence). The CDR3 has 12 amino acids. The germline V and J ends were trimmed by 2 bases and 6 bases, with 11 bases remaining between them. This CDR3 reads CSARRSGSEQYF. The part of the CDR3 DNA that was read is TGCAGTGCTAGAAGATCAGGGAGCGAG.

A remark on this clone: The missing CDR3 end, 3 residues past where the read stops, is filled in from the germline J gene. V is TRBV7-8 and J is TRBJ1-2; unclear D gene. Germline loops: CDR1 SGHVS, CDR2 FQNEAQ. V was clipped by 5 bases and J by 1 base, with 11 bases between them. This CDR3 is 14 amino acids long. The DNA read from the CDR3 is TGTGCCAGCAGCCAAAACAGAGATAACTATGGC. It yields the protein CASSQNRDNYG. The whole CDR3 region reads CASSQNRDNYGYTF. Filled out from reference TRBV7-8 and TRBJ1-2, the complete variable domain reads GAGVSQSPRYKVAKRGQDVALRCDPISGHVSLFWYQQALGQGPEFLTYFQNEAQLDKSGLPSDRFFAERPEGSVSTLKIQRTQQEDSAVYLCASSQNRDNYGYTFGSGTRLTVV.

As to this clone: Coverage ceases 3 residues before the CDR3 finishes, and the germline J gene fills in the end. The chain combines TRBV6-2 or TRBV6-3 with TRBJ1-2; 9 positions agree with TRBD1. The germline V gene encodes CDR1 MNHEY and CDR2 SVGEGT. CDR3 length: 14 residues. The covered CDR3 bases are TGTGCCAGCAGCCCCCGGGACAGGGCTAACGGC. Amino acids: CASSPRDRANG. The CDR3 in its entirety is CASSPRDRANGYTF.

As to this clone: Read coverage stops 3 residues before the CDR3 terminus; the germline J gene supplies the remainder. This chain links TRBV19 with TRBJ1-2, with D maybe TRBD1 (5 bases). CDR1 and CDR2 (germline): LNHDA, SQIVND (reference sequence). This CDR3 has 15 amino acids. V dropped 6 bases and J dropped 0 bases, with 14 bases sitting between them. The sequenced part of the CDR3 DNA is TGTGCCAGTAGCGGGCAGGGAATAGCTAACTATGGC. Its translation: CASSGQGIANYG. The complete CDR3 reads CASSGQGIANYGYTF.

Of note for this clone: The read ends 3 residues shy of where the CDR3 ends; the end is completed using the germline J gene. The V call is TRBV10-3, the J call TRBJ1-5; 8 bases line up with TRBD1. Trimming took 3 bases from V and 5 from J; bases not matched to a gene: 3. This CDR3 contains 14 residues. Germline loops: CDR1 ENHRY, CDR2 SYGVKD. CDR3 sequence reads: CAISDPDRDQPQHF. The covered CDR3 bases are TGTGCCATCAGTGACCCGGACAGGGATCAGCCC.

Comments on this clone: From the germline J gene comes the end of the CDR3, since the read stops 3 residues before it. This sequence joins TRBV5-6 and TRBJ2-5, with D possibly TRBD1 on 6 matching bases. CDR1 and CDR2 from the germline V gene are SGHDT and YYEEEE. V lost 1 base and J lost 2, with 9 bases in between. The CDR3 length is 14 residues. This CDR3 is CASSLRGYQETQYF. The covered CDR3 bases are TGTGCCAGCAGCTTGAGGGGGTATCAAGAGACC.

As to this clone: The sequenced fragment ends 3 residues before the CDR3 boundary, so the rest is inferred from the germline J gene. The chain uses TRBV12-3 or TRBV12-4 and TRBJ2-1, with 12 bases identical to TRBD2. The CDR3 loop spans 14 amino acids. The ends lost 3 bases at V and 9 bases at J; junction bases unmatched: 3. CDR3 DNA (partial): TGTGCCAGCAGTTTGACTAGCGGGGGCCGTGAG. As protein: CASSLTSGGRE. The complete CDR3 sequence is CASSLTSGGREQFF.

For this clone: The sequenced fragment ends 3 residues before the CDR3 boundary, so the rest is inferred from the germline J gene. The rearrangement joins TRBV6-1 to TRBJ1-2; 9 bases match TRBD1. The CDR3 is 13 residues long. Germline-derived CDR1 and CDR2 are MNHNS and SASEGT. CDR3 amino acids: CASSERTGDGYTF. Incomplete CDR3 DNA: TGTGCCAGCAGTGAAAGGACAGGGGACGGC.